The rows below give T cell receptor beta chains drawn from one sample of a study of tumor and adjacent non-tumor tissue in lung cancer. MiXCR was run by TCRdb on the multiplex PCR reads, yielding one entry per CDR3 protein. The sample lists 110,000 or so distinct CDR3 sequences, roughly 75% occurring once. Sequenced input: lung tumor tissue. These receptor sequences come from a woman aged 60-75 years with non-small cell lung cancer. Each CDR3 is given with its conserved first and last residue. D genes are given only for firm matches. Clone size is shown for a subset of rows, as once, few, many or a class of expanded clone.

d_gene	j_gene	v_gene	abundance	CDR3aa	CDR3nt
.	TRBJ2-1	TRBV11-2	once	CASSDVRDTEQFF	TGTGCCAGTAGCGATGTACGTGACACTGAGCAGTTCTTC
.	TRBJ2-5	TRBV6-1	.	CASTDHRKETQYF	TGTGCCAGCACTGATCACAGGAAAGAGACCCAGTACTTC
.	TRBJ2-7	TRBV29-1	once	CSVVDPRAGEQYF	TGCAGCGTTGTGGACCCAAGAGCCGGCGAGCAGTACTTC
.	TRBJ2-2	TRBV4-3	.	CASSQECSGRLFF	TGCGCCAGCAGCCAAGAGTGCTCAGGGAGGCTGTTTTTT
.	TRBJ1-2	TRBV6-6	.	CANSVDRVDYGYTF	TGTGCCAACAGTGTTGATCGGGTCGACTATGGCTACACCTTC
.	TRBJ2-2	TRBV6-2/TRBV6-3	.	CASTKPTGESFF	TGTGCCAGCACCAAGCCCACCGGGGAGTCGTTTTTT
.	TRBJ2-6	TRBV4-2	.	CVRSQDVQGVGANVLTF	TGTGTCAGGAGCCAAGATGTCCAAGGAGTTGGGGCCAACGTCCTGACTTTC
.	TRBJ1-1	TRBV29-1	.	CSVSWGSAAEAFF	TGCAGCGTTTCTTGGGGATCGGCAGCTGAAGCTTTCTTT
TRBD1	TRBJ1-6	TRBV30	.	CARTGEYNSPLNF	TGTGCCCGTACAGGGGAATATAATTCACCCCTCAACTTT
.	TRBJ2-7	TRBV11-2	.	CATSPHGRAYVQYF	TGTGCCACCAGCCCACATGGAAGGGCCTACGTGCAGTACTTC
.	TRBJ1-4	TRBV7-9	few	CASSLGETAIATEKLFF	TGTGCCAGCAGCTTAGGCGAGACAGCCATAGCGACTGAAAAACTGTTTTTT
TRBD2	TRBJ2-1	TRBV4-3	.	CASSPVATSRSLDEQFF	TGCGCCAGCAGCCCAGTCGCGACTAGCAGGAGTCTTGATGAGCAGTTCTTC
TRBD1	TRBJ2-7	TRBV12-3/TRBV12-4	.	CISRKQGYSYEQYF	TGTATCAGCAGAAAACAGGGGTACTCCTACGAGCAGTACTTC
TRBD2	TRBJ2-3	TRBV12-3/TRBV12-4	many	CASSRLAGGAGTDTQYF	TGTGCCAGCAGTCGACTAGCGGGGGGGGCTGGCACAGATACGCAGTATTTT
.	TRBJ1-2	TRBV29-1	.	CSIESGDGYAF	TGCAGCATTGAATCAGGGGACGGCTACGCCTTC
.	TRBJ2-2	TRBV5-6	.	CASRDLRGISIGELFF	TGTGCCAGCAGGGACCTTCGGGGGATAAGCATCGGGGAGCTGTTTTTT
TRBD1	TRBJ1-2	TRBV11-2	.	CASSTTGVYAYTF	TGTGCCAGCAGCACTACAGGGGTCTATGCCTACACCTTC
.	TRBJ1-2	TRBV12-3/TRBV12-4	.	CASRSETVGDYGYTF	TGTGCTAGCAGATCCGAGACAGTTGGGGACTATGGCTACACCTTC
.	TRBJ1-2	TRBV28	few	CVSNQDVGMVHGYTF	TGTGTCAGCAACCAAGACGTCGGAATGGTACATGGCTACACCTTC
.	TRBJ1-2	TRBV11-2	.	CASCPYAAQGGYGYTF	TGTGCCAGCTGCCCATATGCGGCCCAGGGCGGCTATGGCTACACTTTC
.	TRBJ2-4	TRBV6-1	.	CASSEPDKLAKSIQYF	TGTGCCAGCAGTGAACCCGATAAATTAGCCAAAAGCATTCAGTACTTC
TRBD2	TRBJ2-1	TRBV20-1	.	CSARDFASGQSSYNEQFF	TGCAGTGCTAGAGATTTTGCTAGCGGGCAAAGCTCCTACAATGAGCAGTTCTTC
.	TRBJ1-1	TRBV20-1	many	CSATPIMTANTEAFF	TGCAGTGCTACCCCAATCATGACGGCGAACACTGAAGCTTTCTTT
TRBD1	TRBJ1-2	TRBV6-2/TRBV6-3	once	CASSGQVLDYTF	TGTGCGAGCAGTGGACAGGTACTCGACTACACCTTC
.	TRBJ2-1	TRBV24-1	few	CATSDRTPSNEQFF	TGTGCCACCAGTGATCGGACTCCCTCCAATGAGCAGTTCTTC
.	TRBJ2-7	TRBV20-1	.	CSGAALATFEQYF	TGCAGTGGCGCTGCCCTGGCGACCTTCGAGCAGTACTTC
.	TRBJ2-2	TRBV11-3	.	CASGLVSNTGELFF	TGTGCCAGCGGCTTAGTCTCGAACACCGGGGAGCTCTTTTTT
.	TRBJ1-5	TRBV4-2	few	CASSQDLPGYRNQPQHF	TGTGCCAGCAGCCAAGATCTTCCCGGGTATAGGAATCAGCCCCAGCATTTT
.	TRBJ2-6	TRBV29-1	many	CSAQVSGANVLTF	TGCAGCGCGCAGGTTTCTGGGGCCAACGTCCTGACTTTC
.	TRBJ2-4	TRBV12-3/TRBV12-4	.	CARNPGGNIQYF	TGTGCCAGAAACCCTGGGGGAAACATTCAGTACTTC
.	TRBJ2-1	TRBV6-2/TRBV6-3	.	CDSSYYDGSAVSYNEQFF	TGTGACAGCAGTTACTATGATGGGTCAGCGGTTTCTTACAATGAGCAGTTTTTC
.	TRBJ2-1	TRBV20-1	.	CSTLRNSGEQFF	TGCAGTACTCTTAGAAATAGCGGTGAGCAGTTCTTC
.	TRBJ2-3	TRBV19	.	CVSSPTRTAGTDTQYF	TGTGTCAGTAGTCCCACTCGGACGGCCGGCACAGATACGCAGTATTTT
TRBD1	TRBJ1-1	TRBV20-1	.	CSATPGQGGQNTEAFF	TGCAGTGCAACTCCGGGACAGGGTGGTCAGAACACTGAAGCTTTCTTT
TRBD1	TRBJ2-3	TRBV12-3/TRBV12-4	once	CVSRTGVTDRQYF	TGTGTCAGCAGGACAGGGGTCACAGATAGGCAGTATTTT
.	TRBJ1-3	TRBV5-1	.	CASSTGRSSGNTIYF	TGCGCCAGCTCGACAGGCCGGAGCTCTGGAAACACCATATATTTT
TRBD1	TRBJ2-7	TRBV11-2	.	CGSSLSTGTAKQYF	TGTGGCAGCAGTTTATCCACCGGGACAGCCAAGCAGTACTTC
TRBD1	TRBJ2-2	TRBV6-4	few	CASGTGGTGELFF	TGTGCCAGCGGGACAGGGGGCACCGGGGAGCTGTTTTTT